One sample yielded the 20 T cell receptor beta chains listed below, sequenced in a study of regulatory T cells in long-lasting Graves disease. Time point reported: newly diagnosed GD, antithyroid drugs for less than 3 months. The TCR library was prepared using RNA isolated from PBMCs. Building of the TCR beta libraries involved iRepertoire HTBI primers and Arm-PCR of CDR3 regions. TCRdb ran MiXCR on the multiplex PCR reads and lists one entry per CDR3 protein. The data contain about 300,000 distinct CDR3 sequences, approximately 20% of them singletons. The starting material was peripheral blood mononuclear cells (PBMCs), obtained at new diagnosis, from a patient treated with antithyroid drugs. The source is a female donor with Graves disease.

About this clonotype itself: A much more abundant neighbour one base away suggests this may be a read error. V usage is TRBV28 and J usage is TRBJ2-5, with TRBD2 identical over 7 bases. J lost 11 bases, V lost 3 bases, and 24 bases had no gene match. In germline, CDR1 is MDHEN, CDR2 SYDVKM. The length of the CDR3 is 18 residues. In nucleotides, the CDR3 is TGTGCCAGCAGTTTCGTCCGGATAGCGGGTAGTACCTACAATGAGCAGTACTTC. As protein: CASSFVRIAGSTYNEQYF. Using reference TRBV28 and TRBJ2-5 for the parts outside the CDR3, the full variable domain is DVKVTQSSRYLVKRTGEKVFLECVQDMDHENMFWYRQDPGLGLRLIYFSYDVKMKEKGDIPEGYSVSREKKERFSLILESASTNQTSMYLCASSFVRIAGSTYNEQYFGPGTRLLVL.

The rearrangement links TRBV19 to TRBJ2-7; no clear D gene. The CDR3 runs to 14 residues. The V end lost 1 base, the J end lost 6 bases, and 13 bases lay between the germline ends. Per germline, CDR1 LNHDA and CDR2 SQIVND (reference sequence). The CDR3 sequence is CASSIVGLPREQYF. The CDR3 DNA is TGTGCCAGTAGTATAGTAGGGCTCCCTCGCGAGCAGTACTTC.

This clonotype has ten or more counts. The CDR3 reads CASSGTEHSYEQYF. The CDR3 nucleotides read TGTGCCAGCAGTGGCACAGAGCATTCCTACGAGCAGTACTTC. The V and J genes are TRBV2 and TRBJ2-7; D gene uncertain. Germline assignment: CDR1 SNHLY and CDR2 FYNNEI. The CDR3 totals 14 residues. V was cut by 4 bases and J by 1 base, with 11 bases left in between.

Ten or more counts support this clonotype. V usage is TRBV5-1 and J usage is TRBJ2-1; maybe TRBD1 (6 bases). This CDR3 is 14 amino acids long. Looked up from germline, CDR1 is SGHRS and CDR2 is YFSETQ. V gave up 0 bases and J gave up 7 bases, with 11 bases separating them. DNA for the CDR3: TGCGCCAGCAGCTTGGGAACAGGGTTAAATGAGCAGTTCTTC. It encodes CASSLGTGLNEQFF.

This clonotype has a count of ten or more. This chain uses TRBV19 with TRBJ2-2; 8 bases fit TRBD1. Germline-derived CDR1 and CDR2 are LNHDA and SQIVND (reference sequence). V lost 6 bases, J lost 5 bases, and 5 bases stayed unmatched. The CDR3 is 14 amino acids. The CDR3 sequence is CASRTGVGTGELFF. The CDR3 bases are TGTGCCAGTAGGACAGGGGTGGGAACCGGGGAGCTGTTTTTT. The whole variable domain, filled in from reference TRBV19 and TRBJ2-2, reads DGGITQSPKYLFRKEGQNVTLSCEQNLNHDAMYWYRQDPGQGLRLIYYSQIVNDFQKGDIAEGYSVSREKKESFPLTVTSAQKNPTAFYLCASRTGVGTGELFFGEGSRLTVL.

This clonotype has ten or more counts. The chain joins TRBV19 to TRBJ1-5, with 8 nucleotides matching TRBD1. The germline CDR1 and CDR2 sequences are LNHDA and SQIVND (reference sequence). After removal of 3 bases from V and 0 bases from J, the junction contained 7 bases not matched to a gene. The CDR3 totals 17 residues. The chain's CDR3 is CASSIGQGAYSNQPQHF. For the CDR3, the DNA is TGTGCCAGTAGTATCGGACAGGGAGCCTATAGCAATCAGCCCCAGCATTTT.

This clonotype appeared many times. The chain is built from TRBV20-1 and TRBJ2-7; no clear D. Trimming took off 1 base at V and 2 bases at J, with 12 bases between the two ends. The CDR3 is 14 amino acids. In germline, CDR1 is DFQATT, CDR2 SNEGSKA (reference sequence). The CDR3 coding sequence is TGCAGTGCTAGAGTCGGTCTAGGGACCTACGAGCAGTACTTC. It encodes CSARVGLGTYEQYF.

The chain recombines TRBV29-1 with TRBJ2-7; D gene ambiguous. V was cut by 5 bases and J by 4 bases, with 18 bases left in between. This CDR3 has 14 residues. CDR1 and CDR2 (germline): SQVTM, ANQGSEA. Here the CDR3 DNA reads TGCAGCGTTAAGCACCGCCTGGGGATTTACGAGCAGTACTTC. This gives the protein CSVKHRLGIYEQYF.

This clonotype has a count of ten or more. CDR3 coding DNA: TGCAGTGCTAGATCCAGGAACACTGAAGCTTTCTTT. Residues: CSARSRNTEAFF. The chain is built from TRBV20-1 and TRBJ1-1; D gene ambiguous. The V end lost 2 bases, the J end lost 1 base, and 5 bases lay between the germline ends. The CDR3 totals 12 residues. Germline-derived CDR1 and CDR2 are DFQATT and SNEGSKA (reference sequence).

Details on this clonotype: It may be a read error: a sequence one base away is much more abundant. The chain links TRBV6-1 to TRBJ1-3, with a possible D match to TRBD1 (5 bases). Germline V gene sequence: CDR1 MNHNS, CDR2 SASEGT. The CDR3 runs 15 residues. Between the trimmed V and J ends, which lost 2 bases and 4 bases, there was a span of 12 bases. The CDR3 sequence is CASSERQWEGNTIYF. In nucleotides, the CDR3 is TGTGCCAGCAGTGAACGACAGTGGGAAGGAAACACCATATATTTT.

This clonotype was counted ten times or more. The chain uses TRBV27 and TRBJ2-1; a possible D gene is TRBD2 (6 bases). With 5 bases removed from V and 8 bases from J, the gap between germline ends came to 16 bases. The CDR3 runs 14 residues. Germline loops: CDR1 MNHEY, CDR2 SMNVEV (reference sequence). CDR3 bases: TGTGCCAGCAGTCTCGTTGGGAGGTGGGATGAGCAGTTCTTC. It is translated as CASSLVGRWDEQFF.

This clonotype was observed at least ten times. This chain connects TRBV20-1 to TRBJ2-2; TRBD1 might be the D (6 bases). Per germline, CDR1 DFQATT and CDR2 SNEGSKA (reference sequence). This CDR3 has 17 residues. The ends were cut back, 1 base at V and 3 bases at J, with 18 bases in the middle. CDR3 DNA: TGCAGTGCTAGAGCGGCAATGTCCAGGGGTGACACCGGGGAGCTGTTTTTT. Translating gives CSARAAMSRGDTGELFF.

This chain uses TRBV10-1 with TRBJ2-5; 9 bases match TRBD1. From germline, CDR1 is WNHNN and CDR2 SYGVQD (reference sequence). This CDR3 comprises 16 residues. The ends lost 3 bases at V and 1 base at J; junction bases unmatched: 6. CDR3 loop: CASSDQTGGSQETQYF. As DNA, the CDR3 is TGCGCCAGCAGTGACCAGACAGGGGGTAGCCAAGAGACCCAGTACTTC.

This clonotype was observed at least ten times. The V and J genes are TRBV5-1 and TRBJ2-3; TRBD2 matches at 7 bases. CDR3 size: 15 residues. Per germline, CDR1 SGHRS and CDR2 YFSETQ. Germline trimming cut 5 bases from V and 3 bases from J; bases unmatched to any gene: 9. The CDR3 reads CASSRGLGETDTQYF. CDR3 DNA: TGCGCCAGCAGTCGAGGACTAGGGGAGACAGATACGCAGTATTTT.

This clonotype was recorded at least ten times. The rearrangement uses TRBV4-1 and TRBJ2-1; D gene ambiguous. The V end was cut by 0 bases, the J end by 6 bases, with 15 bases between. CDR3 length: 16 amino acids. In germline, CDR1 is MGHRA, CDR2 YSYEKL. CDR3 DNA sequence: TGCGCCAGCAGCCAAGATCAAACGGGCCGGGCCAATGAGCAGTTCTTC. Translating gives CASSQDQTGRANEQFF.

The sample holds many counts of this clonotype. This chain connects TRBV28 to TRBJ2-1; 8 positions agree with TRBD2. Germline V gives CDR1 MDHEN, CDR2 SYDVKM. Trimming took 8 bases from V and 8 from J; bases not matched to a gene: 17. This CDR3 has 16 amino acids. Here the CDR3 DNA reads TGTGCCAGCCAGTACGATAGGGCGGGAGGTCAGGATGAGCAGTTCTTC. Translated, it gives CASQYDRAGGQDEQFF. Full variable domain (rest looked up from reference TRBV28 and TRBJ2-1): DVKVTQSSRYLVKRTGEKVFLECVQDMDHENMFWYRQDPGLGLRLIYFSYDVKMKEKGDIPEGYSVSREKKERFSLILESASTNQTSMYLCASQYDRAGGQDEQFFGPGTRLTVL.

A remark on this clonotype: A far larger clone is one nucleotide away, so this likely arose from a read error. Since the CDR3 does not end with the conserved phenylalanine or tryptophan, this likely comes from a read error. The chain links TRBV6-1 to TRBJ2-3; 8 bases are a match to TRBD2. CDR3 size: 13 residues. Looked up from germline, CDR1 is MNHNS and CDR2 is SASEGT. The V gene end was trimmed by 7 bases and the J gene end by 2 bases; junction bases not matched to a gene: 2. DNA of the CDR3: TGTGCCAGCAACGGGAGGGCCACAGATACGCAGTATCTT. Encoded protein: CASNGRATDTQYL.

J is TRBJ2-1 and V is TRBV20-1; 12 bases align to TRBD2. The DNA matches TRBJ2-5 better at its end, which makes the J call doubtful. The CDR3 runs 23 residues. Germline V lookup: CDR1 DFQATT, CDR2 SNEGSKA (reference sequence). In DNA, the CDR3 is TGCAGTGCTAGAGGAAAAAGACTAGCGGGAGATGTTGGGTGGGGTATTGGTTCGGAGACCCAGTACTTC. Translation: CSARGKRLAGDVGWGIGSETQYF.

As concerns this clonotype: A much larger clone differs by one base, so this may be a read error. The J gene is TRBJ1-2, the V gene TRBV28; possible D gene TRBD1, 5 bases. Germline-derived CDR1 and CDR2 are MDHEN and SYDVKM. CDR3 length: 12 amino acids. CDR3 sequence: CAGSFLQGGYTF. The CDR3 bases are TGTGCCGGCAGTTTTCTGCAGGGTGGCTACACCTTC.

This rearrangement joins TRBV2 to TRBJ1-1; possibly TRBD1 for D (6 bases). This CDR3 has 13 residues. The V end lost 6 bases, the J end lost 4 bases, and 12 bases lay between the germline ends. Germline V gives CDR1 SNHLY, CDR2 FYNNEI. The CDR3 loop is CASRYRVFTEAFF. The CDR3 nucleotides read TGTGCCAGCAGGTACAGGGTGTTCACTGAAGCTTTCTTT.